This passage covers 4 T cell receptor beta chains from one sample sequenced in a study of blood T cell repertoires in COVID-19. Assay used: immunoSEQ multiplex PCR; TCRdb lists only in-frame clones, some missing. Of under 250,000 clones listed, about 82% are singletons. Sequencing input: peripheral blood. These TCRs come from a woman aged 80 or over with COVID-19, enrolled during active disease.

The chain links TRBV6-6 to TRBJ1-1; D is perhaps TRBD1 (5 bases). The CDR3 totals 12 residues. Trimming left V 5 bases short and J 7 bases short, with 11 bases between. CDR1 MNHNY and CDR2 SVGAGI come from the germline V gene (reference sequence). CDR3 sequence (DNA): TGTGCCAGCAGTCTTATAGACAGTGAAGCTTTCTTT. It yields the protein CASSLIDSEAFF.

This clone was counted only a few times. This chain joins TRBV6-1 and TRBJ2-2, with D perhaps TRBD1 (6 bases). Germline CDR1 MNHNS, CDR2 SASEGT. The CDR3 contains 15 residues. Trimming shortened V by 1 base and J by 6 bases, and 12 bases separated the two germline ends. CDR3: CASSEGTVPAGELFF. In nucleotides, the CDR3 is TGTGCCAGCAGTGAAGGGACAGTTCCGGCCGGGGAGCTGTTTTTT.

The V gene is TRBV29-1, the J gene TRBJ2-1, with TRBD2 matching 15 bases. Germline CDR1 and CDR2: SQVTM and ANQGSEA. After removal of 2 bases from V and 9 bases from J, the junction contained 2 bases not matched to a gene. The CDR3 is 14 residues long. CDR3 DNA: TGCAGCGTTGAAAGGACTAGCGGGGGGGCTGAGCAGTTCTTC. This sequence encodes CSVERTSGGAEQFF.

The rearrangement joins TRBV12-3 or TRBV12-4 to TRBJ2-3, with 7 bases matching TRBD2. V trimming: 2 bases; J trimming: 4 bases; junction bases outside the gene matches: 0. The length of the CDR3 is 13 residues. The CDR3 sequence: CASSLRGADTQYF. As DNA, the CDR3 is TGTGCCAGCAGTTTACGGGGGGCAGATACGCAGTATTTT.